The present TCR beta chain was sequenced within a study of blood T cell repertoires in COVID-19. Assay: immunoSEQ multiplex PCR; the TCRdb copy retains only in-frame clones and omits some. The table shows about 50,000 clones, with 78% occurring only once. CDR3 length equals 16 residues. V was shortened by 3 bases and J by 10 bases, with 20 bases between the two germline ends. Germline lookup yields CDR1 SGHRS and CDR2 YFSETQ. The chain combines TRBV5-1 with TRBJ1-6; no clear D. The source is a woman aged 50 to 60 with acute COVID-19. Sequencing used PBMCs or T cells enriched from blood (not recorded which). CDR3 region: CASSWAQREGGSPLHF. CDR3 nucleotides: TGCGCCAGCAGCTGGGCCCAGAGGGAGGGAGGCTCACCCCTCCACTTT.